The clone carrying this TCR beta chain was counted only a few times. Its antigen is as yet unknown. Deletions cut 4 bases from V and 0 bases from J, with 6 bases between. Per germline, CDR1 SQVTM and CDR2 ANQGSEA. This CDR3 has 12 amino acids. It was with a sample-barcoded 5' primer and a J-beta primer mix that a second PCR of roughly 7 to 12 cycles was run. Each cDNA was tagged by a template-switch adaptor containing 12 random nucleotides. TCRdb redid the calling of the 5' RACE reads with MiXCR, one entry per CDR3 protein. The repertoire includes approximately 1.5 million distinct CDR3 sequences, roughly 43% of them detected once, and under 5% sits in the top ten. These data are taken from a study of blood T cells in healthy people across ages. General study points: The donors' CMV status was not determined, possibly confounding changes in expanded clonotypes. Per million T cells, the diversity of TCR beta decreased roughly linearly as age advanced.

This TCR derives from a woman between 18 and 29 years old in good health. This chain connects TRBV29-1 to TRBJ1-2; D is unclear. The sample was blood. CDR3 sequence: CSVVLANYGYTF. CDR3 nucleotide sequence: TGCAGCGTTGTGTTAGCTAACTATGGCTACACCTTC. Full variable domain (rest looked up from reference TRBV29-1 and TRBJ1-2): SAVISQKPSRDICQRGTSLTIQCQVDSQVTMMFWYRQQPGQSLTLIATANQGSEATYESGFVIDKFPISRPNLTFSTLTVSNMSPEDSSIYLCSVVLANYGYTFGSGTRLTVV.